The present entry profiles one TCR beta chain with its context. Original processing methods: By means of reference gene primer amplification, nucleated cell counts were estimated. The data were produced by immunoSEQ multiplex PCR, yet TCRdb's version contains in-frame clones alone and is incomplete. The DNA gave D and trimming, while V, J and clone size come from that table. Of approximately 170,000 clones listed, 85% to 90% are singletons. The sample comes from a study of blood T cell repertoires in COVID-19. Study details: Acute and convalescent COVID-19 samples came from the United States, Italy and Spain. The cDNA or gDNA used as material had been derived from T cells, B-cell-depleted T cells, or PBMCs.

V lost 4 bases and J lost 2; bases outside the gene matches: 5. The CDR3 is made up of 17 amino acids. Per the germline V gene, CDR1 is SGHRS and CDR2 is YFSETQ. The TCR was taken from a man between 18 and 29 years old with active or convalescent COVID-19. Input material: peripheral blood. V and J are TRBV5-1 and TRBJ2-6; 11 bases align to TRBD1. The CDR3 loop reads CASSGDRGSPGANVLTF. The CDR3 nucleotides are TGCGCCAGCAGCGGGGACAGGGGGTCCCCTGGGGCCAACGTCCTGACTTTC.